This TCR beta chain came from a study of T cells in Graves' hyperthyroidism and ophthalmopathy. On this clonotype: Its antigen is not identified.

Study findings and constraints: Clonotypes that were expanded in thyroid above 0.001 mostly appeared in blood too. A median approximately 6.5 months before onset, the model predicted ophthalmopathy.

Lactation, pregnancy, other autoimmune disease or uncontrolled infection led to exclusion of patients. Diagnosis rested on symptoms, serum thyroxine and TRAb, thyroid ultrasound, and orbital computed tomography. RNA transcripts yielded amplified TCR beta CDR3 regions. RT-PCR in the first round (using the HTBI primer set) targeted the TCR CDR3. TCRdb re-derived calls from the multiplex PCR reads in MiXCR, one entry per CDR3 protein. The sample lists 450,000 to 650,000 distinct CDR3 sequences, 12% to 15% occurring once. The TCR originated in a woman aged 18-29 years with Graves' ophthalmopathy. The sequenced sample was blood.

In DNA form, the CDR3 reads TGTGCCACCAGCACAAGAACCCTTCGGACAGGACTCAATCAGCCCCAGCATTTT. Translated: CATSTRTLRTGLNQPQHF. This chain joins TRBV15 and TRBJ1-5, with 7 bases fitting TRBD1. Germline trimming cut 4 bases from V and 3 bases from J; bases unmatched to any gene: 15. The CDR3 covers 18 residues. Germline CDR1 is LNHNV and CDR2 is YYDKDF (reference sequence).